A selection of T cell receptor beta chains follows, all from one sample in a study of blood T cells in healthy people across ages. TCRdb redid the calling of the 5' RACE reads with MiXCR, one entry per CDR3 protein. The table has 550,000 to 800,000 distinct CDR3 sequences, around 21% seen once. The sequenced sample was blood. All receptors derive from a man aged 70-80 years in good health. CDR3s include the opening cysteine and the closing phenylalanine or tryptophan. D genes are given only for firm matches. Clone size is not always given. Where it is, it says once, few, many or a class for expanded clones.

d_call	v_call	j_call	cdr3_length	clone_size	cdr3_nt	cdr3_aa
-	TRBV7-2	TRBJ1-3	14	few	TGTGCCAGCATCACGGGACCGCCAGGAAACACCATATATTTT	CASITGPPGNTIYF
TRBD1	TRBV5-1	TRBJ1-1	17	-	TGCGCCAGCAGCTTGAGGCGACAGGGGGGTCGTGGCACTGAAGCTTTCTTT	CASSLRRQGGRGTEAFF
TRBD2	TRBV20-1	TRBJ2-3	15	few	TGCAGTGCAACCCCCCTAGCGGGAAGCACAGATACGCAGTATTTT	CSATPLAGSTDTQYF
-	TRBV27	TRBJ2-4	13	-	TGTGCCAGCAGAATTACCGGCAAAAACATTCAGTACTTC	CASRITGKNIQYF
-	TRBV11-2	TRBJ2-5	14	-	TGTGCCAGCAGCTTATATGGGGGAGATGAGACCCAGTACTTC	CASSLYGGDETQYF
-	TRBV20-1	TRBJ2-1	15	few	TGCAGTGCTAGAGATTTGAAAACGGGGTACAATGAGCAGTTCTTC	CSARDLKTGYNEQFF
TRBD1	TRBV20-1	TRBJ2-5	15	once	TGCAGTGGTACAGGGGGAGGCTCAATTAGGGAGACCCAGTACTTC	CSGTGGGSIRETQYF
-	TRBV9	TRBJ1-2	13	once	TGTGCCAGCAGCGTAGGCGGACAACATGGCTACACCTTC	CASSVGGQHGYTF
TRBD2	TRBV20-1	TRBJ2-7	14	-	TGCAGTGCTAGCGGACTAGCGGGCCCTCTCGAGCAGTACTTC	CSASGLAGPLEQYF
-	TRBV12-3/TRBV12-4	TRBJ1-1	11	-	TGTGCCAGTATGGGGGATGTGCTAGCTTTCTTT	CASMGDVLAFF
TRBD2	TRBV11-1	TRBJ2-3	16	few	TGTGCCAGCAGCCTCGGACTAGCGGGAAACGCAGATACGCAGTATTTT	CASSLGLAGNADTQYF
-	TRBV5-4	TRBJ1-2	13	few	TGTGCCAGCACCGCGCGGGTGAGCTATGGCTACACCTTC	CASTARVSYGYTF
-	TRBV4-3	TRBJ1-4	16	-	TGCGCCAGCAGCCAAGAACGGGGTGGGGATTATGAAAAACTGTTTTTT	CASSQERGGDYEKLFF
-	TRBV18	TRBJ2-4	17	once	TGTGCCAGCCCAGACAGGCCAGGCAACCCGGCCAAAAACATTCAGTACTTC	CASPDRPGNPAKNIQYF
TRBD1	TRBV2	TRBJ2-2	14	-	TGTGCCAGCAGTCGGGACAGTCCAACCGGGGAGCTGTTTTTT	CASSRDSPTGELFF
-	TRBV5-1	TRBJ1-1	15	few	TGCGCCAGCAGCAATATGGGGGCTGGGGACACTGAAGCTTTCTTT	CASSNMGAGDTEAFF
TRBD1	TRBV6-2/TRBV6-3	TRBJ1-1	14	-	TGTGCCAGCAGCTATGGACAGGGCTTTACTGAACCTTTCTTT	CASSYGQGFTEPFF
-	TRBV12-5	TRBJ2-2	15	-	TGTGCTAGTGGTTTGGTACTAAGGGGCCCCGGGGAGCTGTTTTTT	CASGLVLRGPGELFF
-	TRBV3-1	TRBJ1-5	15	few	TGTGCCAGCAGCCAAGGGCAGGATAGCAATCAACCCCAGCATTTT	CASSQGQDSNQPQHF
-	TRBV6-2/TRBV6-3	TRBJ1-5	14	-	TGTGCCAGCAGTTACCGGCCAGGGGATCAGCCCCAGCATTTT	CASSYRPGDQPQHF
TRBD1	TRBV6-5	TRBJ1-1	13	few	TGTGCCATTCGACAGGGCAGGGACACTGAAGCTTTCTTT	CAIRQGRDTEAFF
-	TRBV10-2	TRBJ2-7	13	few	TGCGCCAGCAGTGGGTCTCTCGGCTACGAGCAGTACTTC	CASSGSLGYEQYF
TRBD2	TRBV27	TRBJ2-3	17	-	TGTGCCGGCAGTTTCACGGGACTATTACACCGCACAGATACGCAGTATTTT	CAGSFTGLLHRTDTQYF
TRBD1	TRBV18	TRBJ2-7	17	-	TGTGCCAGCTCACCACCCTTCTGGACAGGGGGTACCTACGAGCAGTACTTC	CASSPPFWTGGTYEQYF
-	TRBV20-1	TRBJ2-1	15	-	TGCAGTGCTAGAATCTGGCGGGACCCGGACAATGAGCAGTTCTTC	CSARIWRDPDNEQFF
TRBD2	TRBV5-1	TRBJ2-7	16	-	TGCGCCAGCAAGGGACTAGCGGGAGGGAATAACCACGAGCAGTACTTC	CASKGLAGGNNHEQYF
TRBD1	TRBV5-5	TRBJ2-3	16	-	TGTGCCAGCAGCTACTGGACAGGGGGCGTTGCAGATACGCAGTATTTT	CASSYWTGGVADTQYF
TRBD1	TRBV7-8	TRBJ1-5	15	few	TGTGCCAGCAGTTCCGGGACAGGGGGCAATCAGCCCCAGCATTTT	CASSSGTGGNQPQHF
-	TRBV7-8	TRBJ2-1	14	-	TGTGCCAGCAGATCTTCGGACGTAGACAACGAGCAGTTCTTC	CASRSSDVDNEQFF
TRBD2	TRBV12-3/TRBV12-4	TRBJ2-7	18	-	TGTGCCAGCAGTTTGGGGACCGGATTTGCGGGAGGTTTTTACGAGCAGTACTTC	CASSLGTGFAGGFYEQYF
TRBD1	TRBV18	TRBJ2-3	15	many	TGTGCCAGCTCACCATCGGACAGGGGCACAGATACGCAGTATTTT	CASSPSDRGTDTQYF
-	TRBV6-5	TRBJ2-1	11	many	TGTGCCAGCAGCCGCGGGGATGAGCAGTTCTTC	CASSRGDEQFF
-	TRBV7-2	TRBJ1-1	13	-	TGTGCCAGCAGCTTACCCCTCAAAGGTGAAGCTTTCTTT	CASSLPLKGEAFF
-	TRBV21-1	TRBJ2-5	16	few	TGTGCCAGCAGAACAGGGTTAAACCCCTTCGATTTAACCCAGTACTTC	CASRTGLNPFDLTQYF
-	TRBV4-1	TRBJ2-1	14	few	TGCGCCAGCAGCCAAACCTTCGGCAACAATGAGCAGTTCTTC	CASSQTFGNNEQFF
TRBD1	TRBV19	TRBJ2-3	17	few	TGTGCCAGTAGACTGGGGCTCCGGGACAGAAGCACAGATACGCAGTATTTT	CASRLGLRDRSTDTQYF
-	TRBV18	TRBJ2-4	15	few	TGTGCCAGCTCAATCGAGACGAGGGTGACGGACATTCAGTACTTC	CASSIETRVTDIQYF
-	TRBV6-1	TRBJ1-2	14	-	TGTGCCAGCAGAGGGGACAAGGGGAACTATGGCTACACCTTC	CASRGDKGNYGYTF
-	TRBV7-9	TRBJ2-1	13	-	TGTGCCAGCAGCTTGTCCGGGGTCAATGGGCAGTTCTTC	CASSLSGVNGQFF
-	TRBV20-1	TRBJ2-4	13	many	TGCAGTGCTCCGGTAGAAGCCAAAAACATTCAGTACTTC	CSAPVEAKNIQYF
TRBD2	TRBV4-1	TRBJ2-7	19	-	TGCGCCAGCAGCCTCGAAGAAGCAGTAAGCGGGACTAGGGCCTACGAGCAGTACTTC	CASSLEEAVSGTRAYEQYF
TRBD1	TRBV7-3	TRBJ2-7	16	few	TGTGCCAGCAGCCTCGCAGGAGGCGGACAGGCCTACGAGCAGTACTTC	CASSLAGGGQAYEQYF
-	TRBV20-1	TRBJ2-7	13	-	TGCAGTGCTAGCCCCCGACGAACGGGAGAGCAGTACTTC	CSASPRRTGEQYF
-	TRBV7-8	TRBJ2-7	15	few	TGTGCCAGCAGCTTATTAGGGATCGGAACCTACGAGCAGTACTTC	CASSLLGIGTYEQYF
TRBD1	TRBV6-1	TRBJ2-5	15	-	TGTGCCAGCAGTGAAGGGGGACAGATCCGGGAGACCCAGTACTTC	CASSEGGQIRETQYF
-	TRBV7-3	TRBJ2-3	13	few	TGTGCCAGCAGCTTACAGGGAGGAGATACGCAGTATTTT	CASSLQGGDTQYF
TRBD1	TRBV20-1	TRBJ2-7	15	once	TGCAGTGCTAGAGCCTCAGGGGGTCCCTTTGTCGAGCAGTACTTC	CSARASGGPFVEQYF
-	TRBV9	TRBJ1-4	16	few	TGTGCCAGCAGCGTAAACTCCGGGGGTGGTAATGAAAAACTGTTTTTT	CASSVNSGGGNEKLFF
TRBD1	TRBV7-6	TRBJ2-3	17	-	TGTGCCAGCAGCTTCCTCGTTCGGGACAGGGTGACAGATACGCAGTATTTT	CASSFLVRDRVTDTQYF
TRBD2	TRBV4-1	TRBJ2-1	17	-	TGCGCCAGCAGCCCTAAGAGCGGGAGGGCCTCCTACAATGAGCAGTTCTTC	CASSPKSGRASYNEQFF
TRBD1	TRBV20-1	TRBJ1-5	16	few	TGCAGTGCCCGGACAGGGGTGAGAGGGCCAAATCAGCCCCAGCATTTT	CSARTGVRGPNQPQHF
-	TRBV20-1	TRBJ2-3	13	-	TGCAGTGCTCAAAAGCGGTCCACAGATACGCAGTATTTT	CSAQKRSTDTQYF
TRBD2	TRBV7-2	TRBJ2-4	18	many	TGTGCCAGCAGCCCTGGACTAGCGGGAGTTAATGTCAAAAACATTCAGTACTTC	CASSPGLAGVNVKNIQYF
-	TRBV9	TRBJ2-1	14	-	TGTGCCAGCAGCGTTGGCCTATCCTACAATGAGCAGTTCTTC	CASSVGLSYNEQFF
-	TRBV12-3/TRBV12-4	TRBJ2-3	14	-	TGTGCCAGCAGTGGCAGGGGTAACACAGATACGCAGTATTTT	CASSGRGNTDTQYF
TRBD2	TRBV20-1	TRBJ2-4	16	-	TGCAGTGCTAGAGGGCTATTAGCGGGGGTGGTAAACATTCAGTACTTC	CSARGLLAGVVNIQYF
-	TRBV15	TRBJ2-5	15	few	TGTGCCACCAGCCAGGGACGAACCTTCCAGGAGACCCAGTACTTC	CATSQGRTFQETQYF
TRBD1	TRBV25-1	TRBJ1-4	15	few	TGTGCCAGCAGTGATCCGACAGGGAAGGGAAAAAAACTGTTTTTT	CASSDPTGKGKKLFF